This T cell receptor beta chain was profiled in a study of radiation and T cells in renal cell carcinoma (dated by TCRdb to 2020 to 2021). The study in broad terms: In total, 50 to 55 samples underwent TCR beta sequencing: approximately 25 tumors plus 27 peripheral blood samples. Across all 53 samples, 4,016,671 unique CDR3 nucleotide sequences encoding 2 million to 3 million unique CDR3 amino acid sequences were identified. The last blood draw occurred 4 weeks after radiation, at the same time as nephrectomy. Overall study results and their limits: In blood, the top tumor clonotypes increased between baseline and 2 weeks post-radiation and then shrank by 4 weeks, which suggests that tumor-resident clones expanded only transiently. Because pretreatment tumor biopsies were not available, the baseline intratumoral presence of clonotypes could not be determined. Effects of radiation dose or scheduling on the TCR repertoire could not be addressed with the single-armed trial design. Changes in the blood repertoire were not tracked past 4 weeks after treatment.

The immunoSEQ kit was used, according to the manufacturer's recommendations, to generate TCR beta libraries from genomic DNA. For library preparation, a first multiplex PCR was performed with proprietary primers, followed by a second PCR in which unique barcodes were added, and bead cleanups were performed after each round. A positive control reaction and a negative control reaction, both provided in the kit, were run with every batch of samples. The final libraries underwent checking on an Agilent 4200 TapeStation D1000 ScreenTape, volumetric pooling, and quantification by qPCR. Sequencing was performed on an Illumina NextSeq500 with a MidOutput 150-cycle cartridge, and 156 Read1 and 15 Index1 cycles were run with kit custom primers. The pooled library was loaded at 0.8 to 1 pM with a roughly 20% PhiX control spike-in. As for how the authors treated the data: Vendor-processed data were analyzed in R, and a clonotype was defined as all T cells sharing the same CDR3 nucleotide sequence. In the clone abundance analyses, frequencies in each sample were normalized to that sample's 10,000 most abundant clones. Public T cell clones, which averaged fewer than five per sample, were removed prior to analysis. Tumor-enriched clonotypes and baseline blood-enriched clonotypes were defined as those with an abundance difference of at least 32-fold between compartments. A beta-binomial differential abundance model was applied to find clonotypes that expanded or contracted between blood time points. Similarity between tumor and blood repertoires was quantified using the Baroni-Urbani and Buser coefficient, and groups were compared with two-tailed Wilcoxon tests in R. Entries here come from immuneACCESS through TCRdb and include only in-frame sequences with V and J called. Some clones fail to appear in such tables; in the studies checked, an unresolved V gene covers under half of the shortfall, and the cause of the remainder is unknown. D and trimming come from the DNA, and the V and J calls and clone size come from that table. Present in this sample are around 100,000 clones, 65% to 90% of which were seen just once. Less than 7.5% of the sample lies in the top ten.

Concerning this clone: Its target antigen remains unknown. Qualities for individual bases were not recorded, and no much larger clone is one base off.

Sample time point, as interpreted from the label and publication: blood 4 weeks post-SBRT, at nephrectomy. Read against the paper, the sample's treatment or condition label means: 15 Gy SBRT to primary tumor, nephrectomy 4 weeks later. Samples were obtained from a clinical trial, in which 15 Gy stereotactic body radiation therapy was delivered to primary renal cell carcinomas and nephrectomy was performed 4 weeks later. Serial peripheral blood from radiation-treated patients was sampled at baseline, 2 weeks and 4 weeks after SBRT to track tumor-enriched clonotypes. Every patient had renal cell carcinoma of clear cell pathology. Genomic DNA for TCR sequencing was prepared using the QIAamp DNA Blood Mini Kit (Qiagen). The analyses included just those samples that passed every quality control check. CDR1 and CDR2 are drawn from the germline V gene: MGHRA, YSYEKL. The CDR3 runs 16 amino acids, cysteine and phenylalanine included. The kept DNA is CDR3 alone, 48 bases in frame from the first base. The junction carries 14 bases between V and J, which are trimmed by 4 bases and 0 bases respectively.

Recombination linked TRBV4-1 to TRBJ2-3; confidence is insufficient to name the D gene. The source was blood, collected from a patient whose treatment included radiotherapy and nephrectomy. This sequence was found in a man aged 60 to 69 with renal cell carcinoma. CDR3 region: CASSPLTTESTDTQYF. The DNA sequence reads TGCGCCAGCAGCCCGCTAACTACAGAGAGCACAGATACGCAGTATTTT.